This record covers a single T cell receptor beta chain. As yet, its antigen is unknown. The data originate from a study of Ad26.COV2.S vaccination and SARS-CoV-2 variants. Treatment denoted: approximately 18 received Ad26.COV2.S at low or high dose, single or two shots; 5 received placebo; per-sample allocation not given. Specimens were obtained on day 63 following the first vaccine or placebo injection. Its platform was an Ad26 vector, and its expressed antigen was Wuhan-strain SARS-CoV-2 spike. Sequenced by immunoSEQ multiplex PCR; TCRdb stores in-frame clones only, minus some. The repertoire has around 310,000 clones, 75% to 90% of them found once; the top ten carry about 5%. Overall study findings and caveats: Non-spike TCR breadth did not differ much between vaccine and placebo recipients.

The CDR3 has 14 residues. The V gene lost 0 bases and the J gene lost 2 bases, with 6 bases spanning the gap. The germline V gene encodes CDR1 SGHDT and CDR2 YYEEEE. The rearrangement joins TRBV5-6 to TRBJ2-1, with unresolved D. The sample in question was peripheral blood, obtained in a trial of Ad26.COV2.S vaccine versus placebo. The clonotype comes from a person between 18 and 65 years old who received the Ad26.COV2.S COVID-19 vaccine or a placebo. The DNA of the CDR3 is TGTGCCAGCAGCTTGGGCAGTACCTACAATGAGCAGTTCTTC. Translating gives CASSLGSTYNEQFF. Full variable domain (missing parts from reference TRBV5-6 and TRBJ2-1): DAGVTQSPTHLIKTRGQQVTLRCSPKSGHDTVSWYQQALGQGPQFIFQYYEEEERQRGNFPDRFSGHQFPNYSSELNVNALLLGDSALYLCASSLGSTYNEQFFGPGTRLTVL.